Listed below are T cell receptor beta chains from one sample, sequenced in a study of T cell responses to AZD1222 COVID-19 vaccine. Clones were sequenced by immunoSEQ multiplex PCR, and TCRdb holds only the in-frame ones, with some missing. The sample lists 130,000 or so clones, 93% occurring once. Material: peripheral blood, obtained on day 0 of AZD1222 vaccination. The receptors originated from an adult in good health. The CDR3 runs from the conserved cysteine through the conserved F or W. The order of the fields is CDR3 DNA, CDR3 protein, V gene, clone size, J gene, D gene. D genes are given only for firm matches. Not all rows give a size; the values are once, few, many and, for expanded clones, a class.

DNA: TGTGCCAGCAGCTTAGATTGGGGATCCACCGGGGAGCTGTTTTTT; CDR3: CASSLDWGSTGELFF; V: TRBV7-8; size: .; J: TRBJ2-2; D: .
DNA: TGTGCCAGCTCAACCAGGAATCAGCCCCAGCATTTT; CDR3: CASSTRNQPQHF; V: TRBV28; size: .; J: TRBJ1-5; D: .
DNA: TGTGCCAGCAGCCAAGGAGAAGATAACGTCTATGGCTACACCTTC; CDR3: CASSQGEDNVYGYTF; V: TRBV3-1/TRBV3-2; size: .; J: TRBJ1-2; D: .
DNA: TGTGCCAGCACTCCGACCAATGAGCAGTTCTTC; CDR3: CASTPTNEQFF; V: TRBV2; size: .; J: TRBJ2-1; D: .
DNA: TGTGCTAGTGGTACGGGACTAGCGATACGGGATGAGCAGTTCTTC; CDR3: CASGTGLAIRDEQFF; V: TRBV12-5; size: .; J: TRBJ2-1; D: TRBD2
DNA: TGTGCCAGTAGTATGGGGGGCATGAACACTGAAGCTTTCTTT; CDR3: CASSMGGMNTEAFF; V: TRBV19; size: .; J: TRBJ1-1; D: .
DNA: TGCAGTGCTAGTAAGCTAGCGGGTCCAGATACGCAGTATTTT; CDR3: CSASKLAGPDTQYF; V: TRBV20-1; size: .; J: TRBJ2-3; D: TRBD2
DNA: TGTGCCAGCAGAGCGGGGTATGGCTACACCTTC; CDR3: CASRAGYGYTF; V: TRBV4-2; size: .; J: TRBJ1-2; D: .
DNA: TGTGCCAGTTCGGGACAGGGGACCGGCTACGAGCAGTACTTC; CDR3: CASSGQGTGYEQYF; V: TRBV28; size: .; J: TRBJ2-7; D: TRBD1
DNA: TGTGCCAGCAGCCACCCGGACAGTGGCTACACCTTC; CDR3: CASSHPDSGYTF; V: TRBV4-2; size: .; J: TRBJ1-2; D: .
DNA: TGCGCCAGCAGCCAACACACCGGGGAGCTGTTTTTT; CDR3: CASSQHTGELFF; V: TRBV4-3; size: .; J: TRBJ2-2; D: .
DNA: TGTGCCAGCAGTTTGCGGCGGGAGGTTAACGAGCAGTACTTC; CDR3: CASSLRREVNEQYF; V: TRBV28; size: .; J: TRBJ2-7; D: TRBD2
DNA: TGTGCCAGCGGTATAACGGCCGCTCCGAACGGAAACTTC; CDR3: CASGITAAPNGNF; V: TRBV28; size: .; J: TRBJ1-2; D: .
DNA: TGTGCCAGCAGTAAACAGGGTTACACTGAAGCTTTCTTT; CDR3: CASSKQGYTEAFF; V: TRBV28; size: .; J: TRBJ1-1; D: .
DNA: TGTGCCAGCAGCCAGGGACAGGGCCGAGATGGCTACACCTTC; CDR3: CASSQGQGRDGYTF; V: TRBV3-1/TRBV3-2; size: once; J: TRBJ1-2; D: TRBD1
DNA: TGTGCCAGCAGCTTCGGCGGGTCGATCACTGAAGCTTTCTTT; CDR3: CASSFGGSITEAFF; V: TRBV7-9; size: .; J: TRBJ1-1; D: .
DNA: TGTGCCAGCTCACGGACGCCCGAACAGGAAGCTTTCTTT; CDR3: CASSRTPEQEAFF; V: TRBV18; size: .; J: TRBJ1-1; D: .
DNA: TGTGCCAGCAGTTACCCAGGGGAGGGCACTGAAGCTTTCTTT; CDR3: CASSYPGEGTEAFF; V: TRBV6-5; size: .; J: TRBJ1-1; D: .
DNA: TGTGCCAGCAGCAAAGAACCAGACCCCCGCACAGATACGCAGTATTTT; CDR3: CASSKEPDPRTDTQYF; V: TRBV21-1; size: .; J: TRBJ2-3; D: .
DNA: TGTGCCAGCAGTGGAAGCAATCAGCCCCAGCATTTT; CDR3: CASSGSNQPQHF; V: TRBV28; size: .; J: TRBJ1-5; D: .
DNA: TGCAGCGTTGAAGATCGGGATGGCTACACCTTC; CDR3: CSVEDRDGYTF; V: TRBV29-1; size: .; J: TRBJ1-2; D: .
DNA: TGTGCCAGTAGTTCACGGGCCCCGGGGATCTCTGGGGCCAACGTCCTGACTTTC; CDR3: CASSSRAPGISGANVLTF; V: TRBV19; size: .; J: TRBJ2-6; D: .
DNA: TGTGCCAGCAGCGTCCATTCTACAGGGGACTACTATGGCTACACCTTC; CDR3: CASSVHSTGDYYGYTF; V: TRBV9; size: once; J: TRBJ1-2; D: TRBD1
DNA: TGTGCCAGCACCTCTTGGCGGGACAGTTACAATGAGCAGTTCTTC; CDR3: CASTSWRDSYNEQFF; V: TRBV2; size: few; J: TRBJ2-1; D: .
DNA: TGCGCCAGCAGCCCAAGCGGTATGACTAGCAGCACCGGGGAGCTGTTTTTT; CDR3: CASSPSGMTSSTGELFF; V: TRBV4-3; size: .; J: TRBJ2-2; D: TRBD2
DNA: TGTGCCAGCAGTTTTGCCTCCAATGAGCAGTTCTTC; CDR3: CASSFASNEQFF; V: TRBV12-3/TRBV12-4; size: .; J: TRBJ2-1; D: .
DNA: TGCGCCAGCAGTCCGGACAGCTCCATGAACACTGAAGCTTTCTTT; CDR3: CASSPDSSMNTEAFF; V: TRBV10-2; size: .; J: TRBJ1-1; D: .
DNA: TGTGCCAGTAGTATATTTGGCGCGACCCAGAATTCACCCCTCCACTTT; CDR3: CASSIFGATQNSPLHF; V: TRBV19; size: .; J: TRBJ1-6; D: .
DNA: TGTGCCAGCAGCCAAGTGGCAATCCCCACTGAAGCTTTCTTT; CDR3: CASSQVAIPTEAFF; V: TRBV3-1/TRBV3-2; size: .; J: TRBJ1-1; D: .
DNA: TGTGCCAGTCGAGTGGGGTCGCCGAACACTGAAGCTTTCTTT; CDR3: CASRVGSPNTEAFF; V: TRBV19; size: .; J: TRBJ1-1; D: .
DNA: TGCGCCAGCAGCTTGGGGACAGCAATTAATGAAAAACTGTTTTTT; CDR3: CASSLGTAINEKLFF; V: TRBV5-1; size: once; J: TRBJ1-4; D: .